This is a list of T cell receptor beta chains from one sample in a study of vaccination and CD4 T cells after COVID-19. TCRdb redid the calling of the PCR reads with MiXCR, one entry per CDR3 protein. This table holds 15,000 or so distinct CDR3 sequences, approximately 65% found once. The antigens of these receptors remain unknown. Sequenced: CD4+ T cells from blood, cultured in vitro. These receptors were taken from a human donor who had recovered from COVID-19. Each CDR3 is given with its conserved first and last residue. Each record gives: J gene, clone size, D gene, V gene, CDR3 protein, CDR3 DNA. A D gene is named only where the DNA matches it firmly. A row's size may be missing; if present it is once, few, many or a size class.

j_gene: TRBJ1-5; abundance: few; d_gene: NA; v_gene: TRBV20-1; CDR3aa: CSASGPLKGNQPQHF; CDR3nt: TGCAGTGCTAGCGGGCCCCTCAAAGGGAATCAGCCCCAGCATTTT
j_gene: TRBJ1-6; abundance: NA; d_gene: NA; v_gene: TRBV27; CDR3aa: CASSLSPQGVDSPLHF; CDR3nt: TGTGCCAGCAGTTTATCCCCTCAAGGTGTGGATTCACCCCTCCACTTT
j_gene: TRBJ2-7; abundance: few; d_gene: NA; v_gene: TRBV7-6; CDR3aa: CASSLGQGQQQYF; CDR3nt: TGTGCTAGCAGCTTAGGCCAGGGGCAGCAGCAGTACTTC
j_gene: TRBJ1-5; abundance: NA; d_gene: NA; v_gene: TRBV20-1; CDR3aa: CSARGPDSNQPQHF; CDR3nt: TGCAGTGCTAGGGGACCGGATTCCAATCAGCCCCAGCATTTT
j_gene: TRBJ2-3; abundance: NA; d_gene: NA; v_gene: TRBV6-1; CDR3aa: CASSERTGSTDTQYF; CDR3nt: TGTGCCAGCAGTGAACGGACGGGGAGCACAGATACGCAGTATTTT
j_gene: TRBJ2-3; abundance: NA; d_gene: TRBD2; v_gene: TRBV10-3; CDR3aa: CAISGGTSGTTDTQYF; CDR3nt: TGTGCCATCAGTGGGGGGACTAGCGGGACCACAGATACGCAGTATTTT
j_gene: TRBJ2-2; abundance: once; d_gene: TRBD2; v_gene: TRBV20-1; CDR3aa: CSARRTSGNTGELFF; CDR3nt: TGCAGTGCTAGAAGGACTAGCGGGAACACCGGGGAGCTGTTTTTT
j_gene: TRBJ1-5; abundance: few; d_gene: NA; v_gene: TRBV28; CDR3aa: CASSFSGVERPQHF; CDR3nt: TGTGCCAGCAGTTTTTCCGGGGTTGAGAGGCCCCAGCATTTT
j_gene: TRBJ1-1; abundance: few; d_gene: NA; v_gene: TRBV27; CDR3aa: CASRIDRRGTSEAFF; CDR3nt: TGTGCCAGCAGAATAGACAGGAGGGGGACGAGTGAAGCTTTCTTT
j_gene: TRBJ1-1; abundance: NA; d_gene: NA; v_gene: TRBV7-7; CDR3aa: CASSLRGRRAFF; CDR3nt: TGTGCTAGCAGCTTGCGGGGGAGAAGAGCTTTCTTT
j_gene: TRBJ2-5; abundance: NA; d_gene: NA; v_gene: TRBV7-3; CDR3aa: CASSLGGSGNQETQYF; CDR3nt: TGTGCCAGCAGCTTAGGAGGGTCGGGGAATCAAGAGACCCAGTACTTC
j_gene: TRBJ1-1; abundance: NA; d_gene: NA; v_gene: TRBV7-2; CDR3aa: CASSSPQGNTEAFF; CDR3nt: TGTGCCAGCAGCAGTCCACAGGGTAACACTGAAGCTTTCTTT
j_gene: TRBJ2-6; abundance: NA; d_gene: NA; v_gene: TRBV11-3; CDR3aa: CASSSGSGANVLTF; CDR3nt: TGTGCCAGCAGCTCCGGCTCTGGGGCCAACGTCCTGACTTTC
j_gene: TRBJ2-7; abundance: NA; d_gene: TRBD1; v_gene: TRBV28; CDR3aa: CASSLFQGAVEYF; CDR3nt: TGTGCCAGCAGTTTATTTCAGGGGGCGGTGGAGTACTTC
j_gene: TRBJ1-2; abundance: NA; d_gene: NA; v_gene: TRBV19; CDR3aa: CASSISGAPGRGYTF; CDR3nt: TGTGCCAGTAGTATTTCAGGGGCGCCCGGGCGTGGCTACACCTTC
j_gene: TRBJ2-4; abundance: NA; d_gene: TRBD2; v_gene: TRBV6-2/TRBV6-3; CDR3aa: CASSQSGRLSIQYF; CDR3nt: TGTGCCAGCAGTCAAAGCGGGAGATTGTCCATTCAGTACTTC
j_gene: TRBJ2-3; abundance: few; d_gene: NA; v_gene: TRBV20-1; CDR3aa: CSARIQGRVTDTQYF; CDR3nt: TGCAGTGCTAGAATTCAGGGGAGGGTCACAGATACGCAGTATTTT
j_gene: TRBJ2-7; abundance: NA; d_gene: TRBD2; v_gene: TRBV7-9; CDR3aa: CASSLALAGAGYEQYF; CDR3nt: TGTGCCAGCAGCTTAGCCTTAGCGGGAGCGGGCTACGAGCAGTACTTC
j_gene: TRBJ1-5; abundance: NA; d_gene: TRBD1; v_gene: TRBV19; CDR3aa: CASRLDPGGSGNQPQHF; CDR3nt: TGTGCCAGTAGGCTAGACCCAGGGGGCTCGGGCAATCAGCCCCAGCATTTT
j_gene: TRBJ1-5; abundance: NA; d_gene: NA; v_gene: TRBV20-1; CDR3aa: CSAVRDYSNQPQHF; CDR3nt: TGCAGTGCCGTCCGAGATTATAGCAATCAGCCCCAGCATTTT
j_gene: TRBJ1-2; abundance: few; d_gene: NA; v_gene: TRBV7-9; CDR3aa: CASSSRTANYGYTF; CDR3nt: TGTGCCAGCAGCTCGAGGACAGCTAACTATGGCTACACCTTC
j_gene: TRBJ1-6; abundance: NA; d_gene: NA; v_gene: TRBV28; CDR3aa: CASSFTDPLNSPLHF; CDR3nt: TGTGCCAGCAGTTTCACGGACCCTCTTAATTCACCCCTCCACTTT
j_gene: TRBJ1-3; abundance: NA; d_gene: NA; v_gene: TRBV7-2; CDR3aa: CASSNEGTRNTIYF; CDR3nt: TGTGCCAGCAGCAATGAAGGTACCCGAAACACCATATATTTT
j_gene: TRBJ1-5; abundance: NA; d_gene: NA; v_gene: TRBV6-2/TRBV6-3; CDR3aa: CASSYSRRGNQPQHF; CDR3nt: TGTGCCAGCAGTTACTCGCGCAGGGGTAATCAGCCCCAGCATTTT
j_gene: TRBJ1-3; abundance: few; d_gene: NA; v_gene: TRBV7-2; CDR3aa: CASSVRTASGNTIYF; CDR3nt: TGTGCCAGCAGCGTACGGACAGCCTCTGGAAACACCATATATTTT
j_gene: TRBJ1-1; abundance: few; d_gene: NA; v_gene: TRBV25-1; CDR3aa: CASIMTGFPEAFF; CDR3nt: TGTGCCAGCATTATGACAGGTTTCCCTGAAGCTTTCTTT
j_gene: TRBJ1-1; abundance: few; d_gene: NA; v_gene: TRBV7-2; CDR3aa: CASSLAANTEAFF; CDR3nt: TGTGCCAGCAGCTTAGCCGCGAACACTGAAGCTTTCTTT
j_gene: TRBJ2-5; abundance: NA; d_gene: TRBD1; v_gene: TRBV5-1; CDR3aa: CASSPQISTGVAETQYF; CDR3nt: TGCGCCAGCAGCCCGCAGATTTCAACAGGGGTGGCAGAGACCCAGTACTTC
j_gene: TRBJ1-1; abundance: NA; d_gene: NA; v_gene: TRBV28; CDR3aa: CASSSNDAHKNTEAFF; CDR3nt: TGTGCCAGCAGTTCGAATGACGCCCACAAGAACACTGAAGCTTTCTTT
j_gene: TRBJ1-6; abundance: NA; d_gene: TRBD1; v_gene: TRBV7-6; CDR3aa: CASSSNRGNSPLHF; CDR3nt: TGTGCCAGCAGCTCCAACAGGGGGAATTCACCCCTCCACTTT
j_gene: TRBJ1-5; abundance: NA; d_gene: NA; v_gene: TRBV4-1; CDR3aa: CASSQVWGNGPQHF; CDR3nt: TGCGCCAGCAGCCAAGTTTGGGGGAACGGGCCCCAGCATTTT
j_gene: TRBJ1-5; abundance: few; d_gene: NA; v_gene: TRBV20-1; CDR3aa: CSAGFYSNQPQHF; CDR3nt: TGCAGTGCGGGATTTTATAGCAATCAGCCCCAGCATTTT
j_gene: TRBJ1-5; abundance: NA; d_gene: TRBD1; v_gene: TRBV28; CDR3aa: CASATGGGNQPQHF; CDR3nt: TGTGCCAGCGCCACAGGGGGAGGAAATCAGCCCCAGCATTTT
j_gene: TRBJ1-2; abundance: few; d_gene: NA; v_gene: TRBV25-1; CDR3aa: CASSGSNYGYTF; CDR3nt: TGTGCCAGCAGTGGCAGTAACTATGGCTACACCTTC
j_gene: TRBJ1-2; abundance: NA; d_gene: NA; v_gene: TRBV7-2; CDR3aa: CASSLGHTANYGYTF; CDR3nt: TGTGCCAGCAGCTTAGGGCACACGGCTAACTATGGCTACACCTTC
j_gene: TRBJ1-5; abundance: NA; d_gene: NA; v_gene: TRBV7-8; CDR3aa: CASSLDTQPQHF; CDR3nt: TGTGCCAGCAGCTTAGACACCCAGCCCCAGCATTTT
j_gene: TRBJ2-5; abundance: NA; d_gene: NA; v_gene: TRBV7-3; CDR3aa: CAISLNGRTRPETQYF; CDR3nt: TGTGCCATCAGCTTAAATGGGCGCACACGACCAGAGACCCAGTACTTC
j_gene: TRBJ2-5; abundance: few; d_gene: NA; v_gene: TRBV20-1; CDR3aa: CSARGHQSQETQYF; CDR3nt: TGCAGTGCGAGAGGGCACCAGAGCCAAGAGACCCAGTACTTC
j_gene: TRBJ2-3; abundance: medium-sized; d_gene: NA; v_gene: TRBV15; CDR3aa: CATSLQGNTQYF; CDR3nt: TGTGCCACCAGCCTCCAGGGGAATACGCAGTATTTT
j_gene: TRBJ1-2; abundance: NA; d_gene: TRBD1; v_gene: TRBV7-2; CDR3aa: CASSLVGVTGDGYTF; CDR3nt: TGTGCCAGCAGCTTAGTAGGGGTGACAGGGGATGGCTACACCTTC
j_gene: TRBJ2-7; abundance: NA; d_gene: TRBD1; v_gene: TRBV24-1; CDR3aa: CATSDTGQAYEQYF; CDR3nt: TGTGCCACCAGTGACACGGGACAGGCTTACGAGCAGTACTTC
j_gene: TRBJ1-4; abundance: NA; d_gene: TRBD1; v_gene: TRBV19; CDR3aa: CASTQGQVNEKLFF; CDR3nt: TGTGCCAGTACCCAAGGACAGGTGAATGAAAAACTGTTTTTT
j_gene: TRBJ2-4; abundance: NA; d_gene: NA; v_gene: TRBV9; CDR3aa: CASSARQGLAKNIQYF; CDR3nt: TGTGCCAGCAGCGCCAGACAAGGACTAGCCAAAAACATTCAGTACTTC
j_gene: TRBJ2-2; abundance: NA; d_gene: NA; v_gene: TRBV6-2/TRBV6-3; CDR3aa: CASLRGGNTGELFF; CDR3nt: TGTGCCAGCCTCAGGGGGGGGAACACCGGGGAGCTGTTTTTT
j_gene: TRBJ2-2; abundance: NA; d_gene: NA; v_gene: TRBV7-9; CDR3aa: CASSLTGPGELFF; CDR3nt: TGTGCCAGCAGCTTAACTGGGCCCGGGGAGCTGTTTTTT
j_gene: TRBJ1-2; abundance: NA; d_gene: TRBD1; v_gene: TRBV7-3; CDR3aa: CASSPQTGLGADGYTF; CDR3nt: TGTGCCAGCAGCCCGCAGACAGGGCTGGGGGCGGATGGCTACACCTTC